The source of this T cell receptor beta chain is a study of cytomegalovirus exposure and HLA in healthy donors. For the study at large: HLA-typed donors were the source of 83 million or so unique TCRs, which an early data release held. Findings of the study overall: Sequencing had likely introduced a cluster of highly shared sequence variants as an artifact.

PCR primers comprised 60 Vbeta and 13 Jbeta primers. Using immunoSEQ multiplex PCR, the repertoire was profiled, and TCRdb retains in-frame clones only, with some absent. The sample has 60,000 to 90,000 clones, and its top ten clones hold about 4.5%. Germline V lookup: CDR1 SGHDT, CDR2 YYEEEE. V shed 2 bases and J shed 7 bases, with 12 bases lying between them. The CDR3 contains 13 residues. As regards this clone: Its target is not known.

The receptor's source is a woman aged 40 to 50 in good health and CMV-seropositive. The chain carries TRBV5-6 and TRBJ1-2; no reliable D call. The sample taken for sequencing was PBMCs. CDR3 coding DNA: TGTGCCAGCAGCTTAAACAGCCTCGGTGGCTACACCTTC. Its translation is CASSLNSLGGYTF.